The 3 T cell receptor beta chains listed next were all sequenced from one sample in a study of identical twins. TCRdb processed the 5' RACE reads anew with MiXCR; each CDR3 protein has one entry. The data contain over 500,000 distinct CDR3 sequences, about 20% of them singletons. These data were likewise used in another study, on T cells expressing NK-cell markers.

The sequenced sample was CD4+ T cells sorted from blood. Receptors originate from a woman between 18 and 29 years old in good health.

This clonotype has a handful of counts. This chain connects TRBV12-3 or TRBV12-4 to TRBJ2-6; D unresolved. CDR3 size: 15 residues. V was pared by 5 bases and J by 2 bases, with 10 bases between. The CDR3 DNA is TGTGCCAGCAGTCCAAGGGTAACTGGGGCCAACGTCCTGACTTTC. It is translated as CASSPRVTGANVLTF.

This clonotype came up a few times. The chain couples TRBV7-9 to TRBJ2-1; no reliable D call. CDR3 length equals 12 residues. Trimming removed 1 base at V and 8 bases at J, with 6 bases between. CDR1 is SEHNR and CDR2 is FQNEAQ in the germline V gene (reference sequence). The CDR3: CASSLVAHEQFF. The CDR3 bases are TGTGCCAGCAGCTTAGTAGCCCATGAGCAGTTCTTC.

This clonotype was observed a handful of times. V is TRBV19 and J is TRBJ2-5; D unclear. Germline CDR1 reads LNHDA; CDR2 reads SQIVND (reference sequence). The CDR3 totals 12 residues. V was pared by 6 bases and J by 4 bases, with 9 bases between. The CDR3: CASRTLGETQYF. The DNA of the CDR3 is TGTGCCAGTAGAACCCTAGGAGAGACCCAGTACTTC.